This T cell receptor (beta chain) was sequenced for a study of blood T cell repertoires in COVID-19. In germline, CDR1 is SGHTA, CDR2 FQGNSA. V was clipped by 1 base and J by 3 bases; unmatched bases: 2. This CDR3 comprises 15 residues. In the original workflow: Counts of nucleated cells, estimated from reference gene primer amplification, were obtained. Some clones are missing from TCRdb's copy, which holds only in-frame ones; the method was immunoSEQ multiplex PCR. The DNA gave D and trimming, while V, J and clone size come from that table. The sample contains roughly 330,000 clones, roughly nine tenths of which appear only once.

The chain joins TRBV7-2 to TRBJ1-2; 10 nucleotides line up with TRBD1. Material: peripheral blood. This clonotype was sampled from a young man who had recovered from COVID-19. The CDR3: CASSLEGTGDYGYTF. The CDR3, as DNA: TGTGCCAGCAGCTTAGAGGGGACAGGGGACTATGGCTACACCTTC.